The 4 T cell receptor beta chains below all came from one sample that was sequenced in a study of cytomegalovirus exposure and HLA in healthy donors. The PCR ran on 60 Vbeta and 13 Jbeta primers. The assay was immunoSEQ multiplex PCR, and TCRdb's table has in-frame clones only and misses some. The sample carries 100,000 to 120,000 clones, under 85% recorded once. Sequenced input: PBMCs. These receptors all stem from a man aged 25-45 years in good health and CMV-seronegative.

The CDR3 DNA reads as TGTGCCAGCAGCCCGGACAGGGGAAACACCATATATTTT. As protein: CASSPDRGNTIYF. V usage is TRBV7-6 and J usage is TRBJ1-3; 7 bases map to TRBD1. This CDR3 is built from 13 residues. Trimming cost V 5 bases and J 4 bases; bases outside gene matches: 2. In germline, CDR1 is SGHVS, CDR2 FNYEAQ.

The chain has TRBV10-2 and TRBJ2-5; perhaps TRBD2 as D (6 bases). V lost 7 bases and J lost 2, with 20 bases in between. This CDR3 contains 16 residues. Germline lookup yields CDR1 WSHSY and CDR2 SAAADI. The CDR3 DNA sequence: TGCGCCAGCACCGACCCCGGGACTGGGGTTCAAGAGACCCAGTACTTC. Translation: CASTDPGTGVQETQYF.

This clone was detected once. The rearrangement uses TRBV5-1 and TRBJ2-3, with 7 bases identical to TRBD2. Germline values: CDR1 SGHRS, CDR2 YFSETQ. CDR3 length: 16 residues. J was trimmed by 2 bases and V by 0 bases; bases with no gene match: 6. CDR3 bases: TGCGCCAGCAGCTTGGTGAGACTAGCTTCCACAGATACGCAGTATTTT. Translated, it gives CASSLVRLASTDTQYF.

V gene TRBV7-6 combines with J gene TRBJ1-1, with TRBD1 matching over 9 bases. V was pared by 4 bases and J by 1 base, with 4 bases of the junction left unmatched. The CDR3 loop spans 15 amino acids. CDR1 and CDR2 (germline): SGHVS, FNYEAQ. The CDR3 is CASSSQGAKNTEAFF. The CDR3 DNA follows: TGTGCCAGCAGCTCACAGGGGGCGAAGAACACTGAAGCTTTCTTT.